What follows is one T cell receptor (beta chain) and its context. Its antigen is unknown. No per-base quality is available; no much larger clone lies one base away. The entry originates in a study of blood T cell repertoires in COVID-19 (dated by TCRdb to the early 2020s). Background on the whole study: Samples from collaborators originated in the United States, Italy and Spain and spanned both the acute and convalescent phases of COVID-19. The sample metadata nearly always contained a de-identified subject ID, COVID-19 status, age in years and sex. HLA class I and class II types, where available, came from metadata supplied by the sample provider rather than from assay-based typing. The repertoires were released in a freely available public database meant as a resource for research on the immune response to SARS-CoV-2. Samples came from the ongoing ImmuneRACE study (first 160 participants) plus 1,254 subjects from 6 global collaborators. Deeply sampled blood TCRbeta repertoires from subjects exposed to, actively infected with, or recovered from COVID-19 were included in the dataset. The material from the prospective study consisted of cDNA or gDNA derived from T cells, B-cell-depleted T cells, or PBMCs.

The immunoSEQ Assay, a bias-controlled multiplex PCR, was used to amplify TCRbeta CDR3 regions from genomic DNA. In the source study's methods: The number of nucleated cells in each sample was estimated from the amplification of reference gene primers within the assay. To quantify the absolute abundance of each unique TCRbeta CDR3 rearrangement, sequence reads were collapsed and filtered. Productive Simpson clonality was computed per sample as the square root of Simpson's diversity index over productive rearrangements. TCRdb mirrors the immuneACCESS table, restricted to in-frame sequences. Some clones are absent from its copies; in checked studies, under half trace to an unresolved V gene, and the reason for the others is unknown. The V and J calls and clone size come from that table; D and trimming were worked out from the DNA. This sample comprises about 260,000 clones, around 89% of them detected only once. Jointly, the top ten make up around 0.87% of the sample.

Participants in the prospective study were enrolled through a virtual design, were aged roughly 18 to 90 years, and lived in 24 United States geographic areas. In the prospective study, cohorts were assigned on the basis of participant-reported clinical history obtained from a screening survey and a study questionnaire. A participant counted as exposed if, within 2 weeks of entering the study, that participant had been in contact with someone who had a PCR-confirmed or clinician-diagnosed COVID-19 case. In the prospective study, whole blood, serum and a nasopharyngeal or oropharyngeal swab were collected from each participant by mobile phlebotomists. Additional blood draws and questionnaires over an approximately two-month period could optionally be provided by prospective study participants. Before DNA extraction, blood samples from the prospective study were shipped at room temperature or frozen.

What the research found in general, with its limitations: The amount of clinical and demographic metadata varied by source and participant and was provided uncurated.

This receptor was taken from a man aged 50-60 years who had been exposed to COVID-19. Material: PBMCs or T cells enriched from blood (not recorded which).

The CDR3 amino acid sequence is: CASSQRTGLAGGPIMYNEQFF. The nucleotide sequence reads TGCGCCAGCAGCCAGCGGACGGGGCTAGCGGGAGGCCCTATCATGTACAATGAGCAGTTCTTC. The rearranged chain carries TRBV4-1 and TRBJ2-1, and 11 bases in between align with TRBD2. The CDR3 holds 21 amino acids from the cysteine to the phenylalanine. Only CDR3 DNA remains: 63 bases, in frame from the first base. Via the germline V gene, CDR1 is MGHRA and CDR2 YSYEKL. The germline V and J ends show losses of 3 bases and 4 bases respectively, and no gene match explains 20 bases of the junction.